This entry lists 9 T cell receptor beta chains sequenced from one sample in a study of blood T cell repertoires in COVID-19. Libraries were prepared by immunoSEQ multiplex PCR; TCRdb keeps only in-frame clonotypes and omits some of them. Here the sample spans around 41,000 clones, roughly nine tenths being singletons. Source material: peripheral blood. The receptor set was obtained from an elderly woman with active COVID-19.

The chain is built from TRBV5-4 and TRBJ1-6; D gene unclear. The CDR3 length is 17 residues. V was trimmed by 5 bases and J by 0 bases, leaving 15 bases between them. CDR1 is SGHNT, CDR2 YYREEE, per germline (reference sequence). This CDR3 is CASRPRPPSSYNSPLHF. The CDR3 DNA reads TGTGCCAGCAGACCGCGCCCTCCTAGCTCCTATAATTCACCCCTCCACTTT.

The chain links TRBV5-1 to TRBJ2-7, with TRBD1 matching 8 bases. V dropped 8 bases and J dropped 2; count of bases not matched to a gene: 15. The V gene's germline CDR1 is SGHRS and CDR2 YFSETQ. The CDR3 runs 16 residues. The CDR3 protein is CARNPDLSTGAYEQYF. CDR3 nucleotides: TGCGCCAGAAACCCCGATCTATCGACAGGGGCCTACGAGCAGTACTTC.

By proportion, this clone is medium-sized. The rearrangement uses TRBV4-1 and TRBJ2-1; TRBD2 matches 8 bases. The germline CDR1 and CDR2 sequences are MGHRA and YSYEKL. The CDR3 has 14 residues. After removal of 4 bases from V and 9 bases from J, the junction contained 8 bases not matched to a gene. The DNA for the CDR3 is TGCGCCAGCAGCCCCGGGACTAGGGTGTCTGAGCAGTTCTTC. This encodes CASSPGTRVSEQFF.

The chain couples TRBV7-2 to TRBJ1-2; unclear D gene. This CDR3 has 13 amino acids. With 4 bases removed from V and 8 bases from J, the gap between germline ends came to 14 bases. The germline V gene encodes CDR1 SGHTA and CDR2 FQGNSA. CDR3 nucleotide sequence: TGTGCCAGCAGCTACGAGGGAGGTAACGGCTACACCTTC. Protein: CASSYEGGNGYTF.

This chain joins TRBV27 and TRBJ2-1; 11 bases are shared with TRBD2. Germline CDR1 reads MNHEY; CDR2 reads SMNVEV (reference sequence). The CDR3 consists of 16 residues. The V and J ends lost 6 bases and 9 bases, in that order; junction bases with no gene match: 13. CDR3 sequence: CASRNLAGGPSGEQFF. CDR3 nucleotide sequence: TGTGCCAGCAGGAACTTAGCGGGGGGGCCGTCCGGTGAGCAGTTCTTC.

The chain links TRBV30 to TRBJ2-5; D possibly corresponds to TRBD2 (7 bases). Trimming removed 2 bases at V and 5 bases at J, with 18 bases between. Germline CDR1 and CDR2: GTSNPN and SVGIG (reference sequence). This CDR3 has 15 residues. CDR3 sequence reads: CAWSRNPGGQETQYF. The DNA for the CDR3 is TGTGCCTGGAGTAGGAACCCCGGGGGGCAGGAGACCCAGTACTTC.

Notes on this clone: The sample has other DNA sequences that encode this CDR3 too. The chain joins TRBV5-6 to TRBJ1-2; no definite D call. V was trimmed by 4 bases and J by 2 bases, leaving 6 bases between them. Germline assignment: CDR1 SGHDT and CDR2 YYEEEE. The CDR3 sequence is 12 residues long. The CDR3 DNA is TGTGCCAGCAGCCCCTTAAACTATGGCTACACCTTC. This codes for CASSPLNYGYTF.

The gene calls are TRBV7-9 and TRBJ2-6, with D perhaps TRBD2 (6 bases). The germline V and J ends were trimmed by 6 bases and 1 base, with 19 bases remaining between them. Looked up from germline, CDR1 is SEHNR and CDR2 is FQNEAQ (reference sequence). The CDR3 is made up of 18 amino acids. The CDR3 loop reads CASRGFGGITSGANVLTF. The DNA of the CDR3 is TGTGCCAGCAGGGGTTTTGGGGGGATAACTTCTGGGGCCAACGTCCTGACTTTC.

This chain joins TRBV7-2 and TRBJ1-5; D might be TRBD1 (6 bases). V lost 2 bases, J lost 2 bases, and 16 bases lay in between. CDR1 SGHTA and CDR2 FQGNSA come from the germline V gene. This CDR3 has 17 amino acids. CDR3 residues: CASSLQPAGAGNQPQHF. CDR3 nucleotide sequence: TGTGCCAGCAGCTTACAGCCGGCAGGGGCCGGCAATCAGCCCCAGCATTTT.